The T cell receptor (beta chain) under discussion was sequenced for a study of PD-1 blockade in classical Hodgkin lymphoma. Study information: Nivolumab was administered to patients intravenously at 3 mg/kg every 2 weeks.

Study results and limitations: The drivers behind the repertoire differences, possibly disease activity or prior therapy, remain undefined. Diversity in CD4+ TCRs, unlike that measured in CD8+ TCRs, had risen significantly by C4D1. Complete responders' diversity at baseline resembled that of newly diagnosed patients.

CDR3 size: 14 residues. V lost 7 bases to trimming and J lost 7 bases; unmatched junction nucleotides: 6. Germline-derived CDR1 and CDR2 are MNHEY and SVGAGI. The time point denotes: cycle 4 day 1 (C4D1), after 6 weeks of nivolumab. There was relapse after autologous stem cell transplantation in every patient, and there was variation in brentuximab vedotin exposure. TCRdb keeps only in-frame clones here, not all; method: immunoSEQ multiplex PCR. The data contain 75,000 to 95,000 clones, approximately 86% of them seen just once; the ten biggest clones take up 15% to 20%. A word on this clone: The antigen is undetermined.

The TCR comes from a human donor with classical Hodgkin lymphoma. The specimen was peripheral blood mononuclear cells (PBMCs), collected before the fourth cycle of nivolumab. This chain links TRBV6-5 with TRBJ2-1; 11 positions match TRBD2. The CDR3 reads CASKLAGGINEQFF. The CDR3 nucleotides are TGTGCCAGCAAGCTAGCGGGAGGAATAAATGAGCAGTTCTTC.